The present TCR beta chain was sequenced within a study of OX40 agonist ivuxolimab in advanced cancers. Findings and limits, study-wide: Both CD4+ and CD8+ T cell populations in blood had undergone clonal expansion by week 6 at 0.1 to 3.0 mg/kg.

Repertoires were generated with immunoSEQ multiplex PCR, while TCRdb's copy carries only in-frame clones and drops some. The sample contains just under 35,000 clones, around 92% of which appear only once. The V and J ends lost 5 bases and 5 bases respectively, with 21 bases between them. The CDR3 runs 16 residues. CDR1 and CDR2 (germline): LNHNV, YYDKDF (reference sequence). In the case of this clone: Antigen: not known.

Sequencing was performed on CD4+ or CD8+ T cells sorted from blood, taken in a trial of the OX40 agonist ivuxolimab. This chain joins TRBV15 and TRBJ2-5; D is perhaps TRBD1 (6 bases). The clonotype was recovered from an adult with an advanced solid tumor such as melanoma, head and neck, liver or kidney cancer. DNA for the CDR3: TGTGCCACCAGCGCAGAGGATCAGGGGCAGGGGGAGACCCAGTACTTC. Translation: CATSAEDQGQGETQYF.